This T cell receptor (beta chain) comes out of a study of T cell responses to AZD1222 COVID-19 vaccine. Study background: It was second doses at about 4 or about 12 weeks that were pooled. Findings and limits, study-wide: Clonal diversity may have been underestimated, and the donors were mostly white British, with more females than males.

Repertoires were generated with immunoSEQ multiplex PCR, while TCRdb's copy carries only in-frame clones and drops some. The repertoire holds some 130,000 clones, with 90% to 95% as singletons. Remarks on this clone: Its antigen is undetermined.

The starting material was peripheral blood, obtained on day 0 of AZD1222 vaccination. This receptor was obtained from an adult in good health.

The CDR3 DNA sequence: TGCGCCAGCAAAGGTCAGGGGAAGAACACTGAAGCTTTCTTT. Residues: CASKGQGKNTEAFF. This chain links TRBV4-3 with TRBJ1-1; D possibly corresponds to TRBD1 (6 bases). Germline lookup yields CDR1 LGHNA and CDR2 YSLEER. This CDR3 has 14 residues. V was cut by 7 bases and J by 1 base, with 13 bases left in between.